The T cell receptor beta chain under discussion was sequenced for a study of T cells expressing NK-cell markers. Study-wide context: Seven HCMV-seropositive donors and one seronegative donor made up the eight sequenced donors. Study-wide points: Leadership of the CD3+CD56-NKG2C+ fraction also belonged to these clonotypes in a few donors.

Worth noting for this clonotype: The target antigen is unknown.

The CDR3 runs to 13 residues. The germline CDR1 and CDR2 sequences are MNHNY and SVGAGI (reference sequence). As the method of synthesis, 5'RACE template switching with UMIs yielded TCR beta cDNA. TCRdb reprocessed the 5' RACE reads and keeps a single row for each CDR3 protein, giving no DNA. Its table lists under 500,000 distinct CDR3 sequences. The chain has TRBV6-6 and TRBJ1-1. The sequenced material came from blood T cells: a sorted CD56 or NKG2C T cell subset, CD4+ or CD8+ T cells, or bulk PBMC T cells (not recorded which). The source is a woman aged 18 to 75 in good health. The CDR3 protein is CASSYDLGTEAFF.